The 23 T cell receptor beta chains presented below share a single source sample, sequenced in a study of blood T cell repertoires in COVID-19. The assay was immunoSEQ multiplex PCR, and TCRdb's table has in-frame clones only and misses some. The sample contains approximately 100,000 clones, about nine tenths of which appear only once. Sequencing was carried out using peripheral blood. All receptors come from a human donor in a cohort sampled during active COVID-19.

The rearrangement uses TRBV27 and TRBJ2-7, with a possible D match to TRBD1 (5 bases). Trimming pared 6 bases from V and 2 bases from J, leaving 26 bases between. CDR1 MNHEY and CDR2 SMNVEV come from the germline V gene (reference sequence). The CDR3 is made up of 18 amino acids. The CDR3 loop reads CASRRRGFGQSEPYEQYF. CDR3 DNA sequence: TGTGCCAGCAGGCGAAGGGGTTTTGGACAATCCGAACCCTACGAGCAGTACTTC.

The rearrangement joins TRBV7-9 to TRBJ1-1; TRBD1 matches at 9 bases. Germline CDR1 SEHNR, CDR2 FQNEAQ (reference sequence). Losses at the gene ends were 5 bases for V and 1 base for J; bases not matched to a gene: 11. CDR3 size: 17 residues. In DNA, the CDR3 is TGTGCCAGCAGCAGACGGGGGACAGGGAAGCGGAACACTGAAGCTTTCTTT. It specifies CASSRRGTGKRNTEAFF.

The chain links TRBV5-4 to TRBJ2-7; D gene ambiguous. Trimming cost V 0 bases and J 1 base, with 11 bases left between them. CDR3 length equals 15 residues. The germline gives CDR1 SGHNT, CDR2 YYREEE (reference sequence). CDR3 in DNA: TGTGCCAGCAGCTTGGGAGGAGTAGATTCCTACGAGCAGTACTTC. Its protein is CASSLGGVDSYEQYF.

V is TRBV2 and J is TRBJ2-2, with D perhaps TRBD1 (6 bases). Trimming took 0 bases from V and 3 from J, leaving 8 bases between them. This CDR3 has 15 amino acids. The germline V gene has CDR1 SNHLY and CDR2 FYNNEI. CDR3 sequence (DNA): TGTGCCAGCAGTGAAGCCTCAGGGGACACCGGGGAGCTGTTTTTT. Translated, it gives CASSEASGDTGELFF.

The chain has TRBV6-2 or TRBV6-3 and TRBJ2-6, with D hard to call. The CDR3 covers 15 residues. Trimming cost V 6 bases and J 0 bases, with 9 bases left between them. Germline lookup yields CDR1 MNHEY and CDR2 SVGEGT. As DNA, the CDR3 is TGTGCCAGCAGCACTATGAGCTCTGGGGCCAACGTCCTGACTTTC. This translates into CASSTMSSGANVLTF.

This chain joins TRBV5-5 and TRBJ2-4; 9 nucleotides match TRBD1. V dropped 0 bases and J dropped 1; count of bases not matched to a gene: 8. This CDR3 is 18 amino acids long. The germline gives CDR1 SGHKS, CDR2 YYEKEE (reference sequence). CDR3 sequence: CASSLEGQGIVAKNIQYF. In nucleotides, the CDR3 is TGTGCCAGCAGCTTGGAAGGACAGGGGATTGTCGCCAAAAACATTCAGTACTTC.

The chain is built from TRBV10-1 and TRBJ2-3; 7 nucleotides agree with TRBD2. Germline V lookup: CDR1 WNHNN, CDR2 SYGVQD (reference sequence). V was clipped by 8 bases and J by 7 bases; unmatched bases: 12. This CDR3 comprises 14 residues. This CDR3 is CASYGASGYYTQYF. The CDR3 bases are TGCGCCAGCTACGGGGCTAGCGGATATTATACGCAGTATTTT.

J is TRBJ2-3 and V is TRBV5-1; a weak D match, TRBD2 (6 bases). The germline V gene has CDR1 SGHRS and CDR2 YFSETQ. The CDR3 contains 17 residues. V dropped 4 bases and J dropped 2 bases, with 20 bases sitting between them. The CDR3 region has the DNA TGCGCCAGCAGCCCCCCCGGTGGACTACGGTCCACAGATACGCAGTATTTT. It specifies CASSPPGGLRSTDTQYF.

The rearrangement links TRBV27 to TRBJ2-3, with TRBD1 matching 9 bases. The CDR3 runs to 16 residues. CDR1 and CDR2 from the germline V gene are MNHEY and SMNVEV (reference sequence). Trimming took 6 bases from V and 3 from J; bases not matched to a gene: 10. The CDR3 loop is CASRPRTGTGTDTQYF. CDR3 nucleotides: TGTGCCAGCAGACCTAGGACCGGGACAGGGACAGATACGCAGTATTTT.

CDR3 loop: CASSVGGQGNTIYF. Here the CDR3 DNA reads TGTGCCAGCAGCGTAGGGGGACAGGGAAACACCATATATTTT. This chain connects TRBV9 to TRBJ1-3; 7 nucleotides match TRBD1. CDR1 is SGDLS and CDR2 is YYNGEE in the germline V gene. This CDR3 is built from 14 residues. After removal of 0 bases from V and 4 bases from J, the junction contained 1 base not matched to a gene.

This clone is classed as medium-sized. The chain combines TRBV4-2 with TRBJ2-1; 7 nucleotides agree with TRBD1. The CDR3 spans 13 residues. V lost 4 bases and J lost 5; bases outside the gene matches: 2. The germline V gene encodes CDR1 LGHNA and CDR2 YNFKEQ. The CDR3 loop is CASSRQGNNEQFF. For the CDR3, the DNA is TGTGCCAGCAGCCGACAGGGCAACAATGAGCAGTTCTTC.

The rearrangement links TRBV11-1 to TRBJ1-1, with no clear D. CDR1 and CDR2 from the germline V gene are SGHAT and FQDESV (reference sequence). The V end was cut by 2 bases, the J end by 4 bases, with 17 bases between. The CDR3 covers 16 residues. CDR3 protein: CASSLRSGILRTEAFF. The CDR3, as DNA: TGTGCCAGCAGCTTAAGGTCGGGGATCTTACGCACTGAAGCTTTCTTT.

This clone occurred once. V and J are TRBV27 and TRBJ2-6; 9 bases agree with TRBD1. The germline V gene has CDR1 MNHEY and CDR2 SMNVEV (reference sequence). The V and J ends lost 5 bases and 4 bases, in that order; junction bases with no gene match: 9. CDR3 length equals 17 residues. This CDR3 reads CASSTGTGKLGANVLTF. The CDR3 DNA reads as TGTGCCAGCAGTACCGGGACAGGGAAATTGGGGGCCAACGTCCTGACTTTC.

The CDR3 DNA follows: TGTGCCAGCAGTTTAATCCCGACTTCGACAGGTACCTACGAGCAGTACTTC. This codes for CASSLIPTSTGTYEQYF. This sequence joins TRBV27 and TRBJ2-7; possibly TRBD1 for D (6 bases). This CDR3 comprises 17 residues. Germline V gene sequence: CDR1 MNHEY, CDR2 SMNVEV (reference sequence). Trimming removed 2 bases at V and 2 bases at J, with 19 bases between.

This chain joins TRBV2 and TRBJ2-5; 12 nucleotides match TRBD1. V was clipped by 6 bases and J by 4 bases; unmatched bases: 6. CDR1 and CDR2 from the germline V gene are SNHLY and FYNNEI. The CDR3 loop spans 15 amino acids. CDR3 DNA: TGTGCCAGCAGGGGGGACAGGGGGCGCGCAGAGACCCAGTACTTC. Translating it yields CASRGDRGRAETQYF. Variable domain in full (rest from reference TRBV2 and TRBJ2-5): EPEVTQTPSHQVTQMGQEVILRCVPISNHLYFYWYRQILGQKVEFLVSFYNNEISEKSEIFDDQFSVERPDGSNFTLKIRSTKLEDSAMYFCASRGDRGRAETQYFGPGTRLLVL.

This chain connects TRBV15 to TRBJ1-2; TRBD1 agrees at 7 bases. Trimming cost V 0 bases and J 7 bases; bases outside gene matches: 14. Germline CDR1 LNHNV, CDR2 YYDKDF (reference sequence). This CDR3 is built from 17 residues. The CDR3 is CATSRDKGPGQRAGYTF. The CDR3 DNA reads TGTGCCACCAGCAGAGATAAGGGGCCGGGACAGAGGGCTGGCTACACCTTC.

This sequence joins TRBV24-1 and TRBJ2-7; 8 nucleotides line up with TRBD1. The CDR3 spans 15 residues. The junction had 10 bases not matched to a gene; V was cut back by 3 bases and J by 7 bases. Germline loops: CDR1 KGHDR, CDR2 SFDVKD. The CDR3 reads CATSDHWTGSWEQYF. In DNA, the CDR3 is TGTGCCACCAGTGATCACTGGACAGGGTCATGGGAGCAGTACTTC.

This sequence joins TRBV7-9 and TRBJ1-2; D not certain. CDR3 size: 13 residues. Germline CDR1 is SEHNR and CDR2 is FQNEAQ (reference sequence). The V gene lost 1 base and the J gene lost 11 bases, with 14 bases spanning the gap. The CDR3 reads CASSLDLSGWYTF. DNA for the CDR3: TGTGCCAGCAGCTTAGATCTCTCAGGATGGTACACCTTC.

This chain links TRBV7-9 with TRBJ1-1; D might be TRBD1 (5 bases). CDR3 size: 13 residues. The germline CDR1 and CDR2 sequences are SEHNR and FQNEAQ (reference sequence). Trimming removed 7 bases from V and 2 bases from J, with 11 bases in between. The CDR3 reads CASTAGLNTEAFF. The DNA of the CDR3 is TGTGCCAGCACTGCGGGGCTAAACACTGAAGCTTTCTTT.

The chain has TRBV10-3 and TRBJ1-1, with D perhaps matching TRBD1 (6 bases). The CDR3 runs 14 residues. Germline lookup yields CDR1 ENHRY and CDR2 SYGVKD. V gave up 2 bases and J gave up 2 bases, with 9 bases separating them. The CDR3 DNA sequence: TGTGCCATCAGTGAGGACAGGAGTAACACTGAAGCTTTCTTT. It encodes CAISEDRSNTEAFF.

This rearrangement joins TRBV15 to TRBJ2-7; a possible D gene is TRBD2 (6 bases). V dropped 2 bases and J dropped 7 bases, with 18 bases sitting between them. This CDR3 comprises 15 residues. Germline V gives CDR1 LNHNV, CDR2 YYDKDF (reference sequence). Here the CDR3 reads CATSRPPLVGGEQYF. In DNA, the CDR3 is TGTGCCACCAGCAGACCCCCACTAGTGGGGGGTGAGCAGTACTTC.

This rearrangement joins TRBV13 to TRBJ2-7; D possibly corresponds to TRBD2 (5 bases). V was clipped by 1 base and J by 3 bases, with 13 bases between them. The CDR3 is 15 amino acids. Germline CDR1 is PRHDT and CDR2 is FYEKMQ (reference sequence). The CDR3 bases are TGTGCCAGCAGCTTAGCCTCCGGGGTGGGCTACGAGCAGTACTTC. This encodes CASSLASGVGYEQYF.

The chain joins TRBV7-2 to TRBJ2-2, with 10 nucleotides matching TRBD1. Germline CDR1 is SGHTA and CDR2 is FQGNSA. The V gene end was trimmed by 0 bases and the J gene end by 6 bases; junction bases not matched to a gene: 7. The CDR3 spans 17 residues. CDR3 protein: CASSLARRDRGPGELFF. CDR3 sequence (DNA): TGTGCCAGCAGCTTAGCCCGCCGGGACAGGGGACCCGGGGAGCTGTTTTTT.